A selection of T cell receptor beta chains follows, all from one sample in a study of blood T cell repertoires in COVID-19. TCRdb's table, derived via immunoSEQ multiplex PCR, lists solely in-frame clones and lacks some. This sample has around 100,000 clones, with 87% found just once. The source material was peripheral blood. The receptors come from a middle-aged man in a cohort sampled during active COVID-19. The CDR3 runs from the conserved cysteine through the conserved F or W. D genes are given only for firm matches. The listing skips clone size in some rows; elsewhere it reads once, few, many or a size class.

D gene: -
CDR3 length: 13
J gene: TRBJ2-5
V gene: TRBV24-1
clone size: -
CDR3 DNA: TGTGCCACCAGTGATCTCTCGGCGGGGACCCAGTACTTC
CDR3 protein: CATSDLSAGTQYF

D gene: TRBD2
CDR3 length: 15
J gene: TRBJ2-1
V gene: TRBV7-2
clone size: -
CDR3 DNA: TGTGCCAGCAGCCCTAGCGGGGGGGACTACAATGAGCAGTTCTTC
CDR3 protein: CASSPSGGDYNEQFF

D gene: -
CDR3 length: 12
J gene: TRBJ1-1
V gene: TRBV12-3/TRBV12-4
clone size: -
CDR3 DNA: TGTGCCAGCAAAAATGGAGGGGCGGAAGCTTTCTTT
CDR3 protein: CASKNGGAEAFF

D gene: TRBD1
CDR3 length: 14
J gene: TRBJ1-2
V gene: TRBV19
clone size: -
CDR3 DNA: TGTGCCAGTAGCACGACAGGGAGCAACTATGGCTACACCTTC
CDR3 protein: CASSTTGSNYGYTF

D gene: TRBD2
CDR3 length: 14
J gene: TRBJ2-5
V gene: TRBV3-1/TRBV3-2
clone size: -
CDR3 DNA: TGTGCCAGCAGCTTACGCGGGGGGGAAGAGACCCAGTACTTC
CDR3 protein: CASSLRGGEETQYF

D gene: -
CDR3 length: 13
J gene: TRBJ1-2
V gene: TRBV7-9
clone size: once
CDR3 DNA: TGTGCCAGCAGCCGACAGGACTACTATGGCTACACCTTC
CDR3 protein: CASSRQDYYGYTF

D gene: -
CDR3 length: 14
J gene: TRBJ1-3
V gene: TRBV18
clone size: once
CDR3 DNA: TGTGCCAGCTCCCAGGGGTTCTCTGGAAACACCATATATTTT
CDR3 protein: CASSQGFSGNTIYF

D gene: -
CDR3 length: 15
J gene: TRBJ1-4
V gene: TRBV4-1
clone size: once
CDR3 DNA: TGCGCCAGCAGCCAAGACGGCAGCCGGGGGGGAAAACTGTTTTTT
CDR3 protein: CASSQDGSRGGKLFF

D gene: -
CDR3 length: 13
J gene: TRBJ2-5
V gene: TRBV12-3/TRBV12-4
clone size: -
CDR3 DNA: TGTGCCAGCAGCCCACAGGTCACGGAGACCCAGTACTTC
CDR3 protein: CASSPQVTETQYF

D gene: TRBD2
CDR3 length: 15
J gene: TRBJ2-5
V gene: TRBV5-1
clone size: -
CDR3 DNA: TGCGCCAGCAGCAGGGGGACTAGCGGGCAAGAGACCCAGTACTTC
CDR3 protein: CASSRGTSGQETQYF

D gene: -
CDR3 length: 14
J gene: TRBJ2-3
V gene: TRBV11-1
clone size: -
CDR3 DNA: TGTGCCAGCAGTCCGAAAACCCGGGTGGATACGCAGTATTTT
CDR3 protein: CASSPKTRVDTQYF

D gene: -
CDR3 length: 15
J gene: TRBJ2-4
V gene: TRBV7-2
clone size: -
CDR3 DNA: TGTGCCAGCAGCCGGGAGAAGGGAGCCAAAAACATTCAGTACTTC
CDR3 protein: CASSREKGAKNIQYF

D gene: -
CDR3 length: 14
J gene: TRBJ2-1
V gene: TRBV11-3
clone size: -
CDR3 DNA: TGTGCCAGCAGCTTAGGCAGAGGTAACAATGAGCAGTTCTTC
CDR3 protein: CASSLGRGNNEQFF

D gene: TRBD1
CDR3 length: 15
J gene: TRBJ1-4
V gene: TRBV19
clone size: -
CDR3 DNA: TGTGCCAGTAGTATAGCCACAGGGGCTAATGAAAAACTGTTTTTT
CDR3 protein: CASSIATGANEKLFF

D gene: TRBD1
CDR3 length: 13
J gene: TRBJ1-2
V gene: TRBV12-3/TRBV12-4
clone size: -
CDR3 DNA: TGTGCCAGCAGCCCTACAGGGGGCGATGGCTACACCTTC
CDR3 protein: CASSPTGGDGYTF

D gene: TRBD1
CDR3 length: 15
J gene: TRBJ1-3
V gene: TRBV10-3
clone size: -
CDR3 DNA: TGTGCCATCAGTGAAGGACAGGGGACTGGAAACACCATATATTTT
CDR3 protein: CAISEGQGTGNTIYF

D gene: -
CDR3 length: 18
J gene: TRBJ2-3
V gene: TRBV3-1/TRBV3-2
clone size: -
CDR3 DNA: TGTGCCAGCAGCCAAGGAGGGGGCCTGGGCGGGACCACAGATACGCAGTATTTT
CDR3 protein: CASSQGGGLGGTTDTQYF

D gene: -
CDR3 length: 14
J gene: TRBJ2-5
V gene: TRBV11-2
clone size: -
CDR3 DNA: TGTGCCAGCAGCTTATCGGGGAGTGGGGAGACCCAGTACTTC
CDR3 protein: CASSLSGSGETQYF

D gene: TRBD1
CDR3 length: 15
J gene: TRBJ1-1
V gene: TRBV18
clone size: few
CDR3 DNA: TGTGCCAGCTCACCGCAGACAGGGGGCGGCACTGAAGCTTTCTTT
CDR3 protein: CASSPQTGGGTEAFF

D gene: -
CDR3 length: 17
J gene: TRBJ1-5
V gene: TRBV7-6
clone size: -
CDR3 DNA: TGTGCCAGCAGCCGATTAGCGGTGGGCCAGTTAAATCAGCCCCAGCATTTT
CDR3 protein: CASSRLAVGQLNQPQHF

D gene: TRBD2
CDR3 length: 15
J gene: TRBJ2-7
V gene: TRBV2
clone size: few
CDR3 DNA: TGTGCCAGCAAGACTAGCGGGGGGTCATCCTACGAGCAGTACTTC
CDR3 protein: CASKTSGGSSYEQYF

D gene: TRBD1
CDR3 length: 16
J gene: TRBJ2-2
V gene: TRBV9
clone size: -
CDR3 DNA: TGTGCCAGCAGCGTGCACAGGGGGCCGAACACCGGGGAGCTGTTTTTT
CDR3 protein: CASSVHRGPNTGELFF

D gene: -
CDR3 length: 16
J gene: TRBJ2-1
V gene: TRBV24-1
clone size: -
CDR3 DNA: TGTGCCACCAGTGATTCCGACAACCTCTCCTACAATGAGCAGTTCTTC
CDR3 protein: CATSDSDNLSYNEQFF

D gene: -
CDR3 length: 16
J gene: TRBJ2-2
V gene: TRBV7-9
clone size: few
CDR3 DNA: TGTGCCAGCAGCCCACCTCGATCCCACGGCACCGGGGAGCTGTTTTTT
CDR3 protein: CASSPPRSHGTGELFF

D gene: -
CDR3 length: 15
J gene: TRBJ1-4
V gene: TRBV29-1
clone size: -
CDR3 DNA: TGCAGCGTGATAAACTCCGGGACATCGCGGGAAAAACTGTTTTTT
CDR3 protein: CSVINSGTSREKLFF

D gene: -
CDR3 length: 17
J gene: TRBJ2-1
V gene: TRBV4-2
clone size: -
CDR3 DNA: TGTGCCAGCAGCCCGGGGAGTGACCCCCACTCCTACAATGAGCAGTTCTTC
CDR3 protein: CASSPGSDPHSYNEQFF

D gene: TRBD1
CDR3 length: 15
J gene: TRBJ1-2
V gene: TRBV29-1
clone size: -
CDR3 DNA: TGCAGCGTTGTGCTGCAGACAGGGACTAACTATGGCTACACCTTC
CDR3 protein: CSVVLQTGTNYGYTF